This T cell receptor (beta chain) derives from a study of human T cells and chemical hapten exposure. In the study overall: Patch tests delivered 0.01% DPC to the upper back and were evaluated at 6 days.

Per germline, CDR1 LNHNV and CDR2 YYDKDF (reference sequence). V lost 7 bases, J lost 4 bases, and 13 bases lay in between. The CDR3 is 13 residues long. Time point indicated: patch test 3, about 24 weeks after DPC sensitization. Treatment described: therapeutic diphenylcyclopropenone sensitization with weekly scalp DPC. A single record per CDR3 protein comes from TCRdb applying MiXCR to the RACE reads. The sample yields fewer than 200,000 distinct CDR3 sequences, 25% to 30% seen once. The starting material was whole blood, obtained in connection with sensitization to the hapten diphenylcyclopropenone (DPC). This TCR came from a woman in her late teens or twenties with alopecia areata. Some clones in this sample may be carry-over from other donors' samples. The genes are TRBV15 and TRBJ1-1; tentatively, D is TRBD1 (6 bases). This CDR3 is CATKGGSGTEAFF. DNA of the CDR3: TGTGCCACCAAGGGGGGCTCCGGCACTGAAGCTTTCTTT.